The source of this T cell receptor (beta chain) is a study of shared clonotypes between healthy human individuals. Profiled with immunoSEQ multiplex PCR; TCRdb holds only in-frame clones, not every one. The sample lists about 2.4 million clones, over 85% seen once, with around 0.15% in the top ten. J lost 5 bases, V lost 2 bases, and 4 bases had no gene match. This CDR3 contains 15 residues. The germline CDR1 and CDR2 sequences are MDHEN and SYDVKM. General observations from the study: Naive CD4 clonotype sharing across a few donors was about 5%.

The study separated CD4+ cells into CD45RA+ naive and CD45RA-negative memory subsets. A note on this clone: Its antigen is unidentified.

The receptor was isolated from a man between 18 and 35 years old in good health. The sample was naive CD4+ T cells sorted from blood. Noted subset: CD45RA+ positively selected. This sequence joins TRBV28 and TRBJ2-7; TRBD1 matches 12 bases. DNA for the CDR3: TGTGCCAGCAGTTTACGGGACAGGGGGCCCGACGAGCAGTACTTC. Encoded protein: CASSLRDRGPDEQYF.